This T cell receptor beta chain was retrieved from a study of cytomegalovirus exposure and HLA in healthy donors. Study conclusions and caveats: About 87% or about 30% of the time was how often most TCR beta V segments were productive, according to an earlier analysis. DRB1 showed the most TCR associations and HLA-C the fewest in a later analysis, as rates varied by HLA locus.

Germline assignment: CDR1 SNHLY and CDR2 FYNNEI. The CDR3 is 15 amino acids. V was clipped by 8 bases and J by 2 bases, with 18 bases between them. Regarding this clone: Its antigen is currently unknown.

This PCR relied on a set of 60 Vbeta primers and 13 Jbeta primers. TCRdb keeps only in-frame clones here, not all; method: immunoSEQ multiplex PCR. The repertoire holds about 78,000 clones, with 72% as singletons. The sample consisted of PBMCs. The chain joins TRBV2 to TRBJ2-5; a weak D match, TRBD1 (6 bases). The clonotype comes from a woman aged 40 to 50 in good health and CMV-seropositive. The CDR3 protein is CASLSGRTEQETQYF. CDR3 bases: TGTGCCAGCCTGTCGGGTAGGACAGAGCAAGAGACCCAGTACTTC.